The 20 T cell receptor beta chains in this list originate from one sample, sequenced in a study of CD8+ T cells in alopecia areata. Treatment defined: oral pan-JAK inhibitor, 5-10 mg twice daily. RNA extraction and reverse transcription yielded cDNA as sequencing template. Repertoires were generated with immunoSEQ multiplex PCR, while TCRdb's copy carries only in-frame clones and drops some. The sample shows 180,000 or so clones, approximately 59% of them seen only once. The sample in question was CD4+ T cells sorted from blood, obtained at approximately week 56, from a patient treated with tofacitinib. These TCRs come from a human donor with alopecia areata.

The J gene is TRBJ1-4, the V gene TRBV7-8, with D hard to call. V shed 1 base and J shed 4 bases, with 13 bases lying between them. Germline CDR1 is SGHVS and CDR2 is FQNEAQ. CDR3 size: 16 residues. The CDR3 sequence: CASSLGRSLVNEKLFF. As DNA, the CDR3 is TGTGCCAGCAGCTTAGGTAGAAGCCTTGTTAATGAAAAACTGTTTTTT.

The chain joins TRBV5-1 to TRBJ2-2, with TRBD1 as a possible D gene (6 bases). Germline CDR1 is SGHRS and CDR2 is YFSETQ. The CDR3 spans 14 residues. Trimming cost V 6 bases and J 4 bases, with 13 bases left between them. CDR3 in amino acids: CASTEQGVTGELFF. The CDR3 DNA is TGCGCCAGCACCGAACAGGGAGTCACCGGGGAGCTGTTTTTT.

The chain has TRBV4-2 and TRBJ1-2, with D possibly being TRBD1 (5 bases). The CDR3 has 17 residues. V was pared by 2 bases and J by 1 base, with 17 bases between. The germline V gene has CDR1 LGHNA and CDR2 YNFKEQ. This CDR3 reads CASSQRGRGEGNYGYTF. The CDR3 DNA sequence: TGTGCCAGCAGCCAAAGGGGCCGGGGGGAGGGTAACTATGGCTACACCTTC.

The V and J genes are TRBV14 and TRBJ2-7; D not resolved. In germline, CDR1 is SGHDN, CDR2 FVKESK. The CDR3 is made up of 12 amino acids. The germline V and J ends were trimmed by 0 bases and 5 bases, with 5 bases remaining between them. DNA for the CDR3: TGTGCCAGCAGCCAAGATTCCCACGAGCAGTACTTC. This translates into CASSQDSHEQYF.

The chain has TRBV5-1 and TRBJ2-7; TRBD1 agrees at 8 bases. CDR1 and CDR2 from the germline V gene are SGHRS and YFSETQ. This CDR3 has 16 residues. V dropped 4 bases and J dropped 6; count of bases not matched to a gene: 15. The CDR3 nucleotides are TGCGCCAGCAGCCCCGGAGGCGGGACAGGCGACACCGAGCAGTACTTC. It encodes CASSPGGGTGDTEQYF. Drawing the rest from reference TRBV5-1 and TRBJ2-7, the complete variable domain is KAGVTQTPRYLIKTRGQQVTLSCSPISGHRSVSWYQQTPGQGLQFLFEYFSETQRNKGNFPGRFSGRQFSNSRSEMNVSTLELGDSALYLCASSPGGGTGDTEQYFGPGTRLTVT.

J is TRBJ2-1 and V is TRBV30; 7 nucleotides align to TRBD2. The CDR3 consists of 15 residues. Germline CDR1 is GTSNPN and CDR2 is SVGIG (reference sequence). The V segment lost 5 bases and the J segment 1 base; nucleotides outside the gene matches: 8. The CDR3 DNA is TGTGCCTGGCGGCCCCAGCGGGGTTCCTACAATGAGCAGTTCTTC. The encoded protein is CAWRPQRGSYNEQFF.

Points on this clone: This may be a read error: a much more frequent sequence differs by one nucleotide. The J gene is TRBJ2-1, the V gene TRBV7-9; D unresolved. Germline CDR1 reads SEHNR; CDR2 reads FQNEAQ (reference sequence). This CDR3 region has 11 residues. CDR3 nucleotides: TGTGCCGGCAGCACCGGAAATGAGCAGTTCTTC. Translating gives CAGSTGNEQFF.

The chain is built from TRBV7-9 and TRBJ2-6; D unclear. V was pared by 5 bases and J by 0 bases, with 11 bases between. Germline lookup yields CDR1 SEHNR and CDR2 FQNEAQ (reference sequence). This CDR3 comprises 16 residues. CDR3 region: CASSVRGSSGANVLTF. The DNA of the CDR3 is TGTGCCAGCAGCGTGAGAGGTAGCTCTGGGGCCAACGTCCTGACTTTC.

The chain combines TRBV6-5 with TRBJ2-7, with TRBD2 matching over 12 bases. The ends lost 6 bases at V and 4 bases at J; junction bases unmatched: 7. Germline V gene sequence: CDR1 MNHEY, CDR2 SVGAGI. This CDR3 region has 15 residues. Written as DNA, the CDR3 is TGTGCCAGCAGGCGGACTAGCGGGGTTCTTTACGAGCAGTACTTC. The encoded protein is CASRRTSGVLYEQYF.

This clone was picked up a small number of times. The chain couples TRBV10-3 to TRBJ1-5; maybe TRBD1 (6 bases). The CDR3 contains 15 residues. V lost 8 bases and J lost 4, with 18 bases in between. Per the germline V gene, CDR1 is ENHRY and CDR2 is SYGVKD. CDR3 residues: CAISRGGAQNQPQHF. The CDR3 nucleotides are TGTGCCATCTCGAGGGGGGGGGCCCAGAATCAGCCCCAGCATTTT.

The chain combines TRBV6-5 with TRBJ2-5, with a weak D call TRBD1 (6 bases). The V end was cut by 7 bases, the J end by 2 bases, with 17 bases between. Per germline, CDR1 MNHEY and CDR2 SVGAGI. The CDR3 has 15 amino acids. The CDR3 coding sequence is TGTGCCAGCACCAAGAAATGGGGGCCTCAAGAGACCCAGTACTTC. As protein: CASTKKWGPQETQYF.

About this clone: Its ends do not fully match the called genes, so a read error is possible. The V and J genes are TRBV29-1 and TRBJ2-7, with 10 nucleotides matching TRBD1. CDR1 SQVTM and CDR2 ANQGSEA come from the germline V gene. The CDR3 extends over 14 amino acids. The DNA of the CDR3 is TGCAGCGTCGAAGCCGGGACAGGGGTCGGCGAGCAGTACTTC. Protein product: CSVEAGTGVGEQYF.

This sequence joins TRBV5-1 and TRBJ2-5; D is unclear. V was pared by 5 bases and J by 1 base, with 9 bases between. CDR1 and CDR2 from the germline V gene are SGHRS and YFSETQ. CDR3 size: 13 residues. The CDR3 reads CASRANSQETQYF. The CDR3 nucleotides are TGCGCCAGCAGAGCTAACAGCCAAGAGACCCAGTACTTC.

This chain connects TRBV7-6 to TRBJ2-7; TRBD2 is a possible D gene (5 bases). The length of the CDR3 is 15 residues. The V gene's germline CDR1 is SGHVS and CDR2 FNYEAQ. The ends were cut back, 5 bases at V and 3 bases at J, with 17 bases in the middle. The CDR3 reads CASSPRGDNHYEQYF. CDR3 coding DNA: TGTGCCAGCAGCCCCCGGGGAGACAACCACTACGAGCAGTACTTC.

This clone has a handful of counts. The chain carries TRBV5-4 and TRBJ2-2, with 7 bases identical to TRBD1. The germline V gene encodes CDR1 SGHNT and CDR2 YYREEE (reference sequence). V lost 3 bases, J lost 1 base, and 6 bases stayed unmatched. This CDR3 is built from 16 residues. The CDR3 DNA is TGTGCCAGCAGCTCCCGCACAGGGGAGAACACCGGGGAGCTGTTTTTT. Its protein is CASSSRTGENTGELFF.

The rearrangement uses TRBV11-2 and TRBJ2-7; TRBD1 aligns across 9 bases. Trimming cost V 5 bases and J 6 bases; bases outside gene matches: 8. The CDR3 is 14 residues long. Germline CDR1 reads SGHAT; CDR2 reads FQNNGV. The CDR3 DNA follows: TGTGCCAGCAGCACCACCGGGACAGGGATCGAGCAGTACTTC. As protein: CASSTTGTGIEQYF.

In regard to this clone: The same CDR3 can be traced to other DNA sequences in this sample. The CDR3 sequence is CASSVGMFQETQYF. DNA for the CDR3: TGTGCCAGCAGCGTTGGCATGTTCCAAGAGACCCAGTACTTC. This chain connects TRBV9 to TRBJ2-5; D is unresolved. The germline V gene has CDR1 SGDLS and CDR2 YYNGEE. CDR3 length equals 14 residues. V lost 2 bases to trimming and J lost 1 base, with 9 bases between them.

The V gene is TRBV5-6, the J gene TRBJ1-6; tentative D call: TRBD1 (6 bases). V was pared by 4 bases and J by 8 bases, with 10 bases between. The germline V gene encodes CDR1 SGHDT and CDR2 YYEEEE. The CDR3 has 13 residues. The CDR3 nucleotides are TGTGCCAGCAGCGCTAACAGGGATTCACCCCTCCACTTT. It codes for CASSANRDSPLHF.

The V call is TRBV5-4, the J call TRBJ2-5; possibly TRBD1 for D (6 bases). CDR1 SGHNT and CDR2 YYREEE come from the germline V gene (reference sequence). V dropped 0 bases and J dropped 1 base, with 13 bases sitting between them. CDR3 length equals 16 residues. CDR3 in amino acids: CASSLELQGGQETQYF. The CDR3 bases are TGTGCCAGCAGCTTGGAGTTACAGGGTGGCCAAGAGACCCAGTACTTC. The variable domain in full, with the rest retrieved from reference TRBV5-4 and TRBJ2-5, is ETGVTQSPTHLIKTRGQQVTLRCSSQSGHNTVSWYQQALGQGPQFIFQYYREEENGRGNFPPRFSGLQFPNYSSELNVNALELDDSALYLCASSLELQGGQETQYFGPGTRLLVL.

CDR3 residues: CATSRDGIANTGELFF. For the CDR3, the DNA is TGTGCCACCAGCAGAGATGGAATTGCGAACACCGGGGAGCTGTTTTTT. V usage is TRBV15 and J usage is TRBJ2-2, with D hard to call. Germline CDR1 and CDR2: LNHNV and YYDKDF (reference sequence). V lost 0 bases and J lost 0, with 8 bases in between. The CDR3 spans 16 residues.